A single TCR beta chain is shown here with its context. The antigen is unknown. The record originates from a study of cytomegalovirus exposure and HLA in healthy donors. The PCR ran on 60 Vbeta and 13 Jbeta primers. Profiling relied on immunoSEQ multiplex PCR, and the TCRdb table lists in-frame clones only, not all of them. The ten most abundant clones cover around 3.6% of a sample with under 100,000 clones. Study-wide results and caveats: Judged likely to be a sequencing artifact was a cluster of highly shared sequence variants.

The trim removed 5 bases at V and 7 bases at J, leaving 4 bases unmatched. The CDR3 spans 15 residues. Per germline, CDR1 SEHNR and CDR2 FQNEAQ (reference sequence). This TCR came from a woman in her thirties in good health and CMV-seronegative. The chain uses TRBV7-9 and TRBJ2-1; TRBD2 aligns across 14 bases. The sequenced material came from PBMCs. In DNA, the CDR3 is TGTGCCAGCAGCATATGGACTAGCGGGGGGAATGAGCAGTTCTTC. Protein sequence: CASSIWTSGGNEQFF.